The clone carrying this T cell receptor beta chain was observed a handful of times. Germline loops: CDR1 SGHTA, CDR2 FQGTGA. The CDR3 loop spans 14 amino acids. With V trimmed by 5 bases and J by 2 bases, 3 bases remained unmatched. Patients were aged 18 to 65, had disease duration under 2 months, and had newly diagnosed hyperthyroidism. Uncontrolled infections, other autoimmune diseases, pregnancy or lactation led to exclusion of patients. On the basis of clinical symptoms, serum thyroxine and TRAb, thyroid ultrasound and orbital computed tomography, diagnoses were made. This sample stems from a study of T cells in Graves' hyperthyroidism and ophthalmopathy. What was amplified from RNA transcripts were TCR beta CDR3 regions. The study used the HTBI primer set for a first-round RT-PCR of the TCR CDR3. From the multiplex PCR reads, TCRdb called clonotypes with MiXCR, one entry per CDR3 protein. Among 800,000 or so distinct CDR3 sequences listed, roughly 40% were seen once.

The chain has TRBV7-3 and TRBJ2-7; 10 bases match TRBD1. The TCR originated in a man aged 18 to 30 with Graves' hyperthyroidism. The material sequenced was blood. In DNA form, the CDR3 reads TGTGCCAGCAGCGTGACAGGGGGCCCCTACGAGCAGTACTTC. Amino acid sequence: CASSVTGGPYEQYF.